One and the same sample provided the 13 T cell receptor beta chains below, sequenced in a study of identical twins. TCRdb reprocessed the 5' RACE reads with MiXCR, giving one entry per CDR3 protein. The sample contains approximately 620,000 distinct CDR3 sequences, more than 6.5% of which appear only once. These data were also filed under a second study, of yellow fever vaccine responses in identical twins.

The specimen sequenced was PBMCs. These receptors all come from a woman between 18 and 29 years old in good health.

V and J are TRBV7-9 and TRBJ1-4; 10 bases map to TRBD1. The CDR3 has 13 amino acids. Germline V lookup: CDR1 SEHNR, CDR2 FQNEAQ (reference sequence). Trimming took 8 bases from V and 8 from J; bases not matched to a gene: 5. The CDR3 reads CASRDRGQEKLFF. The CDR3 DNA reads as TGTGCCAGCCGGGACAGGGGACAAGAAAAACTGTTTTTT.

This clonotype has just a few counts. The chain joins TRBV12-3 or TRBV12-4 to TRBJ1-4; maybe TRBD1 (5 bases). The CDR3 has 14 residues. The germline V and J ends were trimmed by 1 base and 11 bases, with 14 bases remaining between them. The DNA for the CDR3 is TGTGCCAGCAGTTTAGGACAGCCTGCGGGCAAACTGTTTTTT. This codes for CASSLGQPAGKLFF.

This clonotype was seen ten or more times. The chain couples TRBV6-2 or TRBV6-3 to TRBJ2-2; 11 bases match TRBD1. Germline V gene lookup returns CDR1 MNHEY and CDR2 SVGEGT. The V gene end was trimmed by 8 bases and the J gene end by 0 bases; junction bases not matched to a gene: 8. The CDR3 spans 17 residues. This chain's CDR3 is CASLGRTGGANTGELFF. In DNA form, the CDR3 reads TGTGCCAGCTTAGGACGGACAGGGGGCGCGAACACCGGGGAGCTGTTTTTT.

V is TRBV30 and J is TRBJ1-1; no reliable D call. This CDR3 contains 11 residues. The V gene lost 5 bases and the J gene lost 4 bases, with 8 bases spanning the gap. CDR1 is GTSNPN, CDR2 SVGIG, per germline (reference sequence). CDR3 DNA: TGTGCCTGGCAGGACTTCACTGAAGCTTTCTTT. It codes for CAWQDFTEAFF.

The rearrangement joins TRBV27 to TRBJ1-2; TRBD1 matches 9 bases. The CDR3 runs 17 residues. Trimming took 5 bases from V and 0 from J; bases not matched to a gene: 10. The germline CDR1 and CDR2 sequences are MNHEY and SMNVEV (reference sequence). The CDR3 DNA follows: TGTGCCAGCAGTCCAGGGACAGGGAGGGTAGCTAACTATGGCTACACCTTC. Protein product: CASSPGTGRVANYGYTF.

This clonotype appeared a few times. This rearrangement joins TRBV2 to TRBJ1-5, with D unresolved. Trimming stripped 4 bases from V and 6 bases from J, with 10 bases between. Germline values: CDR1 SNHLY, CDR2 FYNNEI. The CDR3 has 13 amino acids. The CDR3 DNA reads TGTGCCAGCAGTGTTAGGGCCCCTCAGCCCCAGCATTTT. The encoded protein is CASSVRAPQPQHF.

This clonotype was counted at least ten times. CDR3 bases: TGTGCCAGCAGCTTAGAAGGCAGTGCCTATTTAGCCAAAAACATTCAGTACTTC. This gives the protein CASSLEGSAYLAKNIQYF. The chain joins TRBV7-8 to TRBJ2-4; no firm D call. Germline V CDR1 and CDR2: SGHVS, FQNEAQ. CDR3 length: 18 residues. The V and J ends lost 1 base and 0 bases respectively, with 16 bases between them. The full variable domain, its missing parts supplied by reference TRBV7-8 and TRBJ2-4, is GAGVSQSPRYKVAKRGQDVALRCDPISGHVSLFWYQQALGQGPEFLTYFQNEAQLDKSGLPSDRFFAERPEGSVSTLKIQRTQQEDSAVYLCASSLEGSAYLAKNIQYFGAGTRLSVL.

The CDR3 spells CASSFPGNGEKLFF. Here the CDR3 DNA reads TGTGCCAGCAGTTTCCCAGGGAATGGCGAAAAACTGTTTTTT. The chain joins TRBV6-5 to TRBJ1-4; D is perhaps TRBD1 (5 bases). The length of the CDR3 is 14 residues. Germline CDR1 is MNHEY and CDR2 is SVGAGI. V was shortened by 4 bases and J by 8 bases, with 14 bases between the two germline ends.

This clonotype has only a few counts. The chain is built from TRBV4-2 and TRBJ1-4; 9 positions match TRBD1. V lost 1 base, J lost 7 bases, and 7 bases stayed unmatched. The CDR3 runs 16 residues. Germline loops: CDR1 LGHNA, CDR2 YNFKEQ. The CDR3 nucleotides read TGTGCCAGCAGCCAAGCGTTGGGACAGGGTGGTGAAAAACTGTTTTTT. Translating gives CASSQALGQGGEKLFF.

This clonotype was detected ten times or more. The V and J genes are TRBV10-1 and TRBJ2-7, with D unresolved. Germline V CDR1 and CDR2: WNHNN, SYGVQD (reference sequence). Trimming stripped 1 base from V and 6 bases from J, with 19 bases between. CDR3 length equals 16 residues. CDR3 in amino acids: CASSEYSDLRKGEQYF. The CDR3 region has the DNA TGCGCCAGCAGTGAGTATTCGGATTTAAGGAAAGGCGAGCAGTACTTC.

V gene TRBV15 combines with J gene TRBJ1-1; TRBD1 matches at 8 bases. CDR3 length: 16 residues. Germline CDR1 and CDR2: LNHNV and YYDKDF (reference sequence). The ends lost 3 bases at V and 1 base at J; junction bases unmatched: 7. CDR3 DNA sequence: TGTGCCACCAGCAGGGGACAGGCACGTAAGAACACTGAAGCTTTCTTT. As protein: CATSRGQARKNTEAFF.

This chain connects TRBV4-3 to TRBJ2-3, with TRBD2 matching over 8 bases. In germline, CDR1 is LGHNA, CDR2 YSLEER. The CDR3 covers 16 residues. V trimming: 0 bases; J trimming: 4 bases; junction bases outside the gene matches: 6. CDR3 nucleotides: TGCGCCAGCAGCCAAGATGCGGGAGGATCTGCAGATACGCAGTATTTT. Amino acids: CASSQDAGGSADTQYF.

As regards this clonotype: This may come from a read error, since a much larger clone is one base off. CDR3: CTSSFVMGGSLVDTQYF. CDR3 bases: TGTACCAGCAGTTTCGTCATGGGGGGGTCACTGGTAGATACGCAGTATTTT. This chain uses TRBV12-3 or TRBV12-4 with TRBJ2-3, with 7 bases aligning to TRBD2. The CDR3 spans 17 residues.